The T cell receptor (beta chain) described here comes from a study of T-cell reconstitution after alpha-beta-depleted transplantation in children. A TCRbeta library incorporating unique molecular identifiers was prepared. TCRdb recomputed calls from the PCR reads with MiXCR, one row per CDR3 protein. The sample shows some 260,000 distinct CDR3 sequences, 20% to 30% of them seen only once. Germline V gene data show CDR1 as ENHRY and CDR2 as SYGVKD. The CDR3 runs 13 residues. V gave up 3 bases and J gave up 6 bases, with 12 bases separating them. The clonotype was recovered from a female patient aged 2-15 years who had a stem cell transplant for congenital amegakaryocytic thrombocytopenia, so the T cells may come from the graft donor. V and J are TRBV10-3 and TRBJ2-7; D is unclear. Sequencing used PBMCs, mostly from graft donor cells, obtained 360 days after TCRalphabeta/CD19-depleted stem cell transplant. Here the CDR3 DNA reads TGTGCCATCAGTGACCCTCTTGGGGTCGAGCAGTACTTC. Its translation: CAISDPLGVEQYF.